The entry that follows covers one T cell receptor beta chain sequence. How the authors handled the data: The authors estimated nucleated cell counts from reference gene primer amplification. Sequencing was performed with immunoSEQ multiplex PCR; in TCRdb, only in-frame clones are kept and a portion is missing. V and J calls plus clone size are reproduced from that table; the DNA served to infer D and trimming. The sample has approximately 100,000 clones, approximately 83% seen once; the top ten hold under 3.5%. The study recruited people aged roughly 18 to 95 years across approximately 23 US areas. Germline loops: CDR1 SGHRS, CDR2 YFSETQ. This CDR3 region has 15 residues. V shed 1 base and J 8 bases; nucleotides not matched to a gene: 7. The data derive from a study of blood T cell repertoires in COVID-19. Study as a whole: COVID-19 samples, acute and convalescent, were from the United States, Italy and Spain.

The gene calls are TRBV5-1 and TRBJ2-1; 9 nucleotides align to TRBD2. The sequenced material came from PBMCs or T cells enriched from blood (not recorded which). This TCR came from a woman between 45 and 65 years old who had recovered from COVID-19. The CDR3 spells CASSLTAGGVYEQFF. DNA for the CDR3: TGCGCCAGCAGCTTGACAGCGGGGGGCGTCTATGAGCAGTTCTTC.